The 22 T cell receptor beta chains below were found in one sample sequenced in a study of Graves' ophthalmopathy and Graves' hyperthyroidism. TCR beta CDR3 amplification used RNA transcripts. RT-PCR with HTBI primers came first, then second-round multiplex PCR. MiXCR was run by TCRdb on the multiplex PCR reads, yielding one entry per CDR3 protein. The sample consists of roughly 39,000 distinct CDR3 sequences, around half of them appearing once. Material: peripheral blood. These receptors were taken from an adult woman with stable Graves' hyperthyroidism.

The chain has TRBV20-1 and TRBJ1-2; D may be TRBD1 (6 bases). The CDR3 has 14 residues. V lost 3 bases and J 9 bases, leaving 20 bases between the germline ends. Germline CDR1 is DFQATT and CDR2 is SNEGSKA (reference sequence). This CDR3 is CSARRGGADGSYTF. CDR3 nucleotide sequence: TGCAGTGCTAGGCGGGGGGGGGCGGACGGGAGCTACACCTTC.

This sequence joins TRBV7-9 and TRBJ1-2; 9 bases match TRBD1. Germline values: CDR1 SEHNR, CDR2 FQNEAQ (reference sequence). The trim removed 5 bases at V and 4 bases at J, leaving 20 bases unmatched. The CDR3 is 19 residues long. The CDR3, as DNA: TGTGCCAGCAGCCCGGACAGGGGACCGAACTCACCGAAGGGCTATGGCTACACCTTC. Its translation is CASSPDRGPNSPKGYGYTF.

The chain couples TRBV15 to TRBJ2-3; 7 bases are shared with TRBD1. The J call may not be correct, given that the DNA end is closer to TRBJ1-5. The CDR3 runs 16 residues. From germline, CDR1 is LNHNV and CDR2 YYDKDF (reference sequence). This CDR3 is CATSTADRVGTDTQHF. CDR3 coding DNA: TGTGCCACCAGCACCGCTGACAGGGTTGGCACAGATACGCAGCATTTT.

The V gene is TRBV11-3, the J gene TRBJ1-1; 7 positions match TRBD1. V lost 5 bases to trimming and J lost 7 bases; unmatched junction nucleotides: 4. The V gene's germline CDR1 is SGHNT and CDR2 YENEEA. The length of the CDR3 is 12 residues. This CDR3 reads CASSIRQGEAFF. The CDR3 coding sequence is TGTGCCAGCAGCATACGACAGGGTGAAGCTTTCTTT.

CDR3 sequence: CSARQRAGELFF. CDR3 nucleotide sequence: TGCAGTGCTAGACAAAGAGCCGGGGAGCTGTTTTTT. V usage is TRBV20-1 and J usage is TRBJ2-2; D remains unclear. The CDR3 runs to 12 residues. Germline V gives CDR1 DFQATT, CDR2 SNEGSKA (reference sequence). V lost 2 bases and J lost 6, with 7 bases in between.

This clonotype was seen at least ten times. This chain links TRBV3-1 with TRBJ2-5; possible D gene TRBD1, 6 bases. The CDR3 runs to 16 residues. V shed 0 bases and J shed 2 bases, with 13 bases lying between them. The V gene's germline CDR1 is LGHDT and CDR2 YNNKEL (reference sequence). In DNA form, the CDR3 reads TGTGCCAGCAGCCAAGATTTCGGGACACGGCAAGAGACCCAGTACTTC. Translated, it gives CASSQDFGTRQETQYF.

V and J are TRBV2 and TRBJ2-5; 13 nucleotides align to TRBD2. V lost 5 bases and J lost 5; bases outside the gene matches: 5. The CDR3 has 15 residues. The germline CDR1 and CDR2 sequences are SNHLY and FYNNEI. CDR3: CASSIGTSGMETQYF. In DNA form, the CDR3 reads TGTGCCAGCAGTATTGGGACTAGCGGGATGGAGACCCAGTACTTC.

The sample holds many counts of this clonotype. The chain uses TRBV7-3 and TRBJ1-1, with D possibly TRBD1 on 5 matching bases. CDR3 length equals 15 residues. Germline values: CDR1 SGHTA, CDR2 FQGTGA. V lost 1 base to trimming and J lost 0 bases, with 9 bases between them. This CDR3 is CASSLSPGLNTEAFF. The CDR3 nucleotides are TGTGCCAGCAGCTTAAGTCCAGGGCTGAACACTGAAGCTTTCTTT.

This clonotype was counted many times. J is TRBJ2-3 and V is TRBV24-1; D call uncertain. Trimming removed 4 bases from V and 3 bases from J, with 7 bases in between. The CDR3 consists of 13 residues. Germline V gives CDR1 KGHDR, CDR2 SFDVKD. The CDR3 DNA reads as TGTGCCACCAGTGAGGTAGGGACAGATACGCAGTATTTT. This codes for CATSEVGTDTQYF.

The rearrangement joins TRBV7-3 to TRBJ2-7, with 7 bases that match TRBD2. Germline CDR1 SGHTA, CDR2 FQGTGA. CDR3 length equals 12 residues. Trimming took 6 bases from V and 7 from J; bases not matched to a gene: 6. The CDR3 DNA reads as TGTGCCAGCAGTAGCGGGCTAGGGGAGCAGTACTTC. Its translation: CASSSGLGEQYF. The complete variable domain, with remaining parts taken from reference TRBV7-3 and TRBJ2-7, reads GAGVSQTPSNKVTEKGKYVELRCDPISGHTALYWYRQSLGQGPEFLIYFQGTGAADDSGLPNDRFFAVRPEGSVSTLKIQRTERGDSAVYLCASSSGLGEQYFGPGTRLTVT.

The CDR3 spells CSAESGQGNTIYF. The CDR3 coding sequence is TGCAGTGCAGAGTCGGGACAGGGAAACACCATATATTTT. The rearrangement links TRBV20-1 to TRBJ1-3, with 7 bases lining up with TRBD1. The germline V gene encodes CDR1 DFQATT and CDR2 SNEGSKA (reference sequence). J lost 4 bases, V lost 6 bases, and 6 bases had no gene match. CDR3 length: 13 residues.

The CDR3 loop reads CASSAGTGYTPQHF. The CDR3 region has the DNA TGTGCCAGTAGTGCTGGGACAGGGTATACGCCCCAGCATTTT. This rearrangement joins TRBV19 to TRBJ1-5; 9 nucleotides match TRBD1. Trimming at V came to 5 bases and at J to 9 bases, leaving 8 bases not matched to a gene. From germline, CDR1 is LNHDA and CDR2 SQIVND (reference sequence). The CDR3 extends over 14 amino acids.

In this sample, this clonotype turned up many times. The V gene is TRBV5-1, the J gene TRBJ1-2; the D is unclear. Germline values: CDR1 SGHRS, CDR2 YFSETQ. The CDR3 is 13 amino acids. Trimming cost V 4 bases and J 8 bases, with 15 bases left between them. CDR3 DNA sequence: TGCGCCAGCAGCGACGACTTTGCGGAAGGCTACACCTTC. Protein product: CASSDDFAEGYTF.

The chain uses TRBV7-9 and TRBJ2-7; tentative D call: TRBD2 (5 bases). The V gene lost 0 bases and the J gene lost 3 bases, with 6 bases spanning the gap. This CDR3 is 13 amino acids long. Germline values: CDR1 SEHNR, CDR2 FQNEAQ (reference sequence). CDR3 nucleotides: TGTGCCAGCAGCTTAGCGGGAGTCTACGAGCAGTACTTC. Translated: CASSLAGVYEQYF.

This clonotype was seen at least ten times. The chain couples TRBV20-1 to TRBJ1-2; possible D gene TRBD1, 5 bases. Deletions cut 3 bases from V and 8 bases from J, with 13 bases between. This CDR3 comprises 12 residues. From germline, CDR1 is DFQATT and CDR2 SNEGSKA (reference sequence). CDR3 sequence reads: CSASKFQGGYTF. CDR3 bases: TGCAGTGCTAGTAAGTTCCAGGGCGGCTACACCTTC.

This clonotype was seen repeatedly, ten times or more. The chain employs TRBV5-6 and TRBJ2-7, with a tentative D call TRBD2 (6 bases). V was trimmed by 0 bases and J by 5 bases, leaving 18 bases between them. This CDR3 has 16 amino acids. Per the germline V gene, CDR1 is SGHDT and CDR2 is YYEEEE. CDR3 in DNA: TGTGCCAGCAGCTTGGGGGGGGTAGCTCCCAAGGACGAGCAGTACTTC. Translation: CASSLGGVAPKDEQYF.

The V call is TRBV6-5, the J call TRBJ1-4; perhaps TRBD1 as D (6 bases). The V gene's germline CDR1 is MNHEY and CDR2 SVGAGI. This CDR3 is 15 amino acids long. V dropped 0 bases and J dropped 5 bases, with 10 bases sitting between them. The CDR3 DNA sequence: TGTGCCAGCAGTTACTCGAGGGGGGTGAATGAAAAACTGTTTTTT. This codes for CASSYSRGVNEKLFF.

This chain joins TRBV20-1 and TRBJ2-2; 9 positions agree with TRBD1. Germline V gene lookup returns CDR1 DFQATT and CDR2 SNEGSKA (reference sequence). This CDR3 contains 14 residues. With V trimmed by 3 bases and J by 4 bases, 3 bases remained unmatched. CDR3 sequence reads: CSASRTGATGELFF. CDR3 DNA sequence: TGCAGTGCTAGTCGGACAGGGGCCACCGGGGAGCTGTTTTTT.

This clonotype has ten or more counts. V usage is TRBV4-2 and J usage is TRBJ2-5; 7 bases map to TRBD2. CDR1 is LGHNA, CDR2 YNFKEQ, per germline. The junction had 8 bases not matched to a gene; V was cut back by 3 bases and J by 4 bases. The CDR3 contains 15 residues. As DNA, the CDR3 is TGTGCCAGCAGCCATGAAGCGGGGAGGGGAGAGACCCAGTACTTC. Translated, it gives CASSHEAGRGETQYF.

At least ten counts were recorded for this clonotype. The rearrangement links TRBV6-5 to TRBJ2-3; D not certain. V dropped 6 bases and J dropped 1 base, with 8 bases sitting between them. The CDR3 covers 13 residues. The germline V gene has CDR1 MNHEY and CDR2 SVGAGI. In DNA, the CDR3 is TGTGCCAGCAGCCGGACCGGCACAGATACGCAGTATTTT. This codes for CASSRTGTDTQYF.

This clonotype has a count of ten or more. At one boundary the junction diverges from the germline segment, which might be a read error. CDR3 in amino acids: CASSFNYDYTF. The CDR3 DNA reads as TGTGCCAGCAGCTTCAACTATGACTACACCTTC. The chain links TRBV5-6 to TRBJ1-2; D unresolved. The germline V gene has CDR1 SGHDT and CDR2 YYEEEE. The CDR3 has 11 amino acids.

This clonotype is medium-sized in the sample. The rearrangement joins TRBV11-2 to TRBJ2-5; 8 bases fit TRBD2. CDR3 length equals 15 residues. Germline V gives CDR1 SGHAT, CDR2 FQNNGV. Trimming took 2 bases from V and 2 from J; bases not matched to a gene: 4. This CDR3 reads CASSLSGSGQETQYF. CDR3 nucleotides: TGTGCCAGCAGCTTAAGCGGGAGTGGTCAAGAGACCCAGTACTTC.